This T cell receptor beta chain was obtained from a study of T cells in Graves' hyperthyroidism and ophthalmopathy. V was clipped by 5 bases and J by 4 bases; unmatched bases: 11. Germline CDR1 reads SEHNR; CDR2 reads FQNEAQ (reference sequence). The CDR3 length is 16 residues. Hyperthyroidism of Graves' type that showed no ophthalmopathy progression within 18 months was stable. Each patient was aged 18 to 65 and had newly diagnosed hyperthyroidism of under 2 months' duration. From RNA transcripts, TCR beta CDR3 regions were amplified. The HTBI primer set was used in a first-round RT-PCR of the TCR CDR3. MiXCR, run by TCRdb on the multiplex PCR reads, gives a single entry per CDR3 protein. The sample shows hundreds of thousands of distinct CDR3 sequences, 13% to 15% of them seen only once.

The sequence came from a woman in her late teens or twenties with Graves' hyperthyroidism. The V gene is TRBV7-9, the J gene TRBJ2-5, with 9 bases lining up with TRBD1. The sample consisted of blood. The CDR3 sequence is CASSPSPGQGGETQYF. The CDR3 nucleotides read TGTGCCAGCAGCCCCTCCCCGGGACAGGGAGGAGAGACCCAGTACTTC.